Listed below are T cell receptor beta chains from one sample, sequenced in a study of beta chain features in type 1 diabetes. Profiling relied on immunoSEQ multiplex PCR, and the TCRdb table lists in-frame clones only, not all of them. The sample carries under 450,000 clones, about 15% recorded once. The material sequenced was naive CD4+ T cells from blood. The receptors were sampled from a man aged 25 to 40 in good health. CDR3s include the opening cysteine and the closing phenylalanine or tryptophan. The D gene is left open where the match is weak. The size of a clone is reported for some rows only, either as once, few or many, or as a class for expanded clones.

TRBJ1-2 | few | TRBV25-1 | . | CASSESPGTPVRGYTF | TGTGCCAGCAGTGAGTCCCCTGGGACACCAGTAAGGGGCTACACCTTC
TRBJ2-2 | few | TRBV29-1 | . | CSVEDQGFLDTGELFF | TGCAGCGTTGAAGATCAGGGGTTTCTCGACACCGGGGAGCTGTTTTTT
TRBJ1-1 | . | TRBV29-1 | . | CSAAGHYSVYAFF | TGCAGCGCGGCGGGACACTATTCGGTTTACGCTTTCTTT
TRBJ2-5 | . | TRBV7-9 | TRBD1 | CASNRGRETQYF | TGTGCCAGCAACAGGGGTCGGGAGACCCAGTACTTC
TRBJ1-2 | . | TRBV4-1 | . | CASSQKGGTLNYGYTF | TGCGCCAGCAGCCAAAAAGGAGGGACGCTCAACTATGGCTACACCTTC
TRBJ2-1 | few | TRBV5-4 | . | CASTSLGGVKIYEQFF | TGTGCCAGCACCTCTCTGGGGGGAGTTAAGATCTATGAGCAGTTCTTC
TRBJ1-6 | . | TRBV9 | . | CASSASGNYNSPLHF | TGTGCCAGCAGCGCCTCGGGGAACTATAATTCACCCCTCCACTTT
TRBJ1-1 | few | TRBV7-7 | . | CASSDGGSSFF | TGTGCCAGCAGCGATGGAGGGTCATCTTTCTTT
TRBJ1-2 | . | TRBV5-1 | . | CASSLVQEYGYTF | TGCGCCAGCAGCTTGGTACAGGAGTATGGCTACACCTTC
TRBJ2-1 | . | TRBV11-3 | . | CASSLVDSRAYNEQFF | TGTGCCAGCAGCTTAGTAGACAGCAGAGCCTACAATGAGCAGTTCTTC
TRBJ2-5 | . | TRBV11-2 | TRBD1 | CASSLEGTVQETQYF | TGTGCCAGCAGCTTAGAAGGGACAGTCCAAGAGACCCAGTACTTC
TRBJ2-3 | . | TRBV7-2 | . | CASSFPGTDTQYF | TGTGCCAGCAGCTTCCCGGGCACAGATACGCAGTATTTT
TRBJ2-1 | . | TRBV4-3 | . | CASSQDWSGKNEQFF | TGCGCCAGCAGCCAAGACTGGTCGGGGAAGAATGAGCAGTTCTTC
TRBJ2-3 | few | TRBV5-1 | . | CASRPGLGADTQYF | TGCGCCAGCAGGCCCGGGCTCGGGGCAGATACGCAGTATTTT
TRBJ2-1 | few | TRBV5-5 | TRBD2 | CASSSSGKAYNEQFF | TGTGCCAGCAGCTCTAGCGGGAAAGCCTACAATGAGCAGTTCTTC
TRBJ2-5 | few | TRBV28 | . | CASSLWGRETQYF | TGTGCCAGCAGTTTATGGGGCCGAGAGACCCAGTACTTC
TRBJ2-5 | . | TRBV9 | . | CASSLRGLRGETQYF | TGTGCCAGCAGCCTCCGGGGCTTAAGGGGGGAGACCCAGTACTTC
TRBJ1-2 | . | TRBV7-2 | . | CASSLGTYGYTF | TGTGCCAGCAGCTTAGGCACTTATGGCTACACCTTC
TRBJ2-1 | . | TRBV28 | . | CASSPPYNEQFF | TGTGCCAGCAGTCCACCGTACAATGAGCAGTTCTTC
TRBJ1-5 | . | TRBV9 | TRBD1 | CASSGQGTQPQHF | TGTGCCAGCAGCGGACAGGGTACTCAGCCCCAGCATTTT
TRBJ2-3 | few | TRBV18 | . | CASSPNSPSGQYF | TGTGCCAGCTCACCAAACTCTCCTTCTGGGCAGTATTTT
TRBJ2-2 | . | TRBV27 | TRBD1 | CVYEDRGNTGELFF | TGTGTTTATGAGGACAGGGGGAACACCGGGGAGCTGTTTTTT
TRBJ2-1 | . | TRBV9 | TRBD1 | CASAGGGQGYNEQFF | TGTGCCAGCGCCGGCGGGGGACAGGGTTACAATGAGCAGTTCTTC
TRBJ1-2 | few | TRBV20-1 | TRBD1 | CSTTGDTF | TGCAGTACCACAGGGGACACCTTC
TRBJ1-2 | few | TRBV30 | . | CALRRTASYGYTF | TGTGCCCTCCGAAGGACAGCTAGCTATGGCTACACCTTC
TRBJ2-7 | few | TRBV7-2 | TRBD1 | CASSSTGGNYEQYF | TGTGCCAGCAGCTCCACAGGGGGAAACTACGAGCAGTACTTC
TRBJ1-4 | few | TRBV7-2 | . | CASSCRRSGSF | TGTGCCAGCAGCTGTCGACGGTCGGGATCCTTT
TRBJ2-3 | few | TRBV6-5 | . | CACGSTDTQYF | TGTGCCTGCGGAAGCACAGATACGCAGTATTTT
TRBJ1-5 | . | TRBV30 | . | CAGPWNSNQPQHF | TGTGCCGGCCCCTGGAATAGCAATCAGCCCCAGCATTTT
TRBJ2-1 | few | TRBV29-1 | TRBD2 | CSAVAGGILSEQFF | TGCAGCGCCGTAGCGGGAGGGATTCTATCTGAGCAGTTCTTC
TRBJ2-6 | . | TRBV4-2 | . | CASSQTGFSGANVLTF | TGTGCCAGCAGCCAAACAGGATTCTCTGGGGCCAACGTCCTGACTTTC
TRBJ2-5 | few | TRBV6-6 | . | CASSYDRPGTQYF | TGTGCCAGCAGTTATGACAGGCCGGGAACCCAGTACTTC
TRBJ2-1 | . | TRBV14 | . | CASSPKSGVTIRDEQFF | TGTGCCAGCAGCCCGAAGTCGGGGGTGACTATCAGAGATGAGCAGTTCTTC
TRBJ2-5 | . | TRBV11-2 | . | CASSLSSQETQYF | TGTGCCAGCAGCTTATCGTCTCAAGAGACCCAGTACTTC
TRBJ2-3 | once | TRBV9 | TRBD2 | CASSVGGRVGDTQYF | TGTGCCAGCAGCGTCGGCGGGAGGGTGGGAGATACGCAGTATTTT
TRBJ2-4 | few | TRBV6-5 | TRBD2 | CASSRGVLAKNIQYF | TGTGCCAGCAGTCGGGGGGTACTAGCCAAAAACATTCAGTACTTC
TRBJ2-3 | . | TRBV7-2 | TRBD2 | CASSLLPSGGLFTDTQYF | TGTGCCAGCAGCTTACTCCCTAGCGGGGGGTTATTCACAGATACGCAGTATTTT
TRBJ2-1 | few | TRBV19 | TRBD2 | CASKGLDEQFF | TGTGCCAGTAAGGGACTAGATGAGCAGTTCTTC
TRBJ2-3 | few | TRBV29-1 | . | CSTRGDRSADTQYF | TGCAGCACTCGGGGGGACAGAAGCGCAGATACGCAGTATTTT
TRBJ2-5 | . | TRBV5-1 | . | CASSRLPWGQETQYF | TGCGCCAGCAGCCGCCTCCCTTGGGGGCAAGAGACCCAGTACTTC
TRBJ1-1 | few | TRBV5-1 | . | CASAAGVSEAFF | TGCGCCAGCGCCGCCGGGGTTTCTGAAGCTTTCTTT
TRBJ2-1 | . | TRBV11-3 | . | CASSHTKGNEQFF | TGTGCCAGCAGCCACACCAAGGGCAATGAGCAGTTCTTC
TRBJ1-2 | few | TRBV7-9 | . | CASMKEVLMGHSNYGYTF | TGTGCCAGCATGAAGGAAGTTCTGATGGGGCATTCTAACTATGGCTACACCTTC
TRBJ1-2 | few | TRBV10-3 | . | CAADNGGLNGYTF | TGTGCCGCCGACAATGGAGGGTTGAATGGCTACACCTTC
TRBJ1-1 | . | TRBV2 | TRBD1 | CASGISGQGKIEAFF | TGTGCCAGCGGAATTTCGGGACAGGGAAAGATTGAAGCTTTCTTT
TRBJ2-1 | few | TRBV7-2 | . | CASSLVGDNEQFF | TGTGCCAGCAGCTTGGTGGGGGACAATGAGCAGTTCTTC
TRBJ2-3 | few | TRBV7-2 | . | CASSLIAEGDTQYF | TGTGCCAGCAGCTTAATAGCGGAGGGAGATACGCAGTATTTT
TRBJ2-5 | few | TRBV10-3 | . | CAISATGNGQETQYF | TGTGCCATCAGTGCCACCGGGAACGGTCAAGAGACCCAGTACTTC
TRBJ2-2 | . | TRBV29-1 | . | CSVGRNTGELFF | TGCAGCGTTGGGCGGAACACCGGGGAGCTGTTTTTT
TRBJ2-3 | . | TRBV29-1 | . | CSSGTRLRDTQYF | TGCAGCTCAGGGACGCGCCTAAGAGATACGCAGTATTTT